This TCR beta chain derives from a study of cytomegalovirus exposure and HLA in healthy donors. Comments on this clone: Antigen specificity is unknown.

PCR employed 60 Vbeta and 13 Jbeta primers. Sequenced by immunoSEQ multiplex PCR; TCRdb stores in-frame clones only, minus some. The table includes some 98,000 clones, about 81% detected once. Points from the study as a whole: Within an earlier analysis, most TCR beta V segments proved productive either about 87% or about 30% of the time.

Trimming removed 5 bases from V and 6 bases from J; junction bases left unmatched: 4. CDR1 LNHDA and CDR2 SQIVND come from the germline V gene (reference sequence). There are 13 residues in the CDR3. The sequenced sample was PBMCs. The receptor comes from a man aged 35-49 years in good health and CMV-seronegative. The chain combines TRBV19 with TRBJ1-5; 7 bases map to TRBD1. The CDR3 bases are TGTGCCAGTAGTGGGACAGCTATTCAGCCCCAGCATTTT. The encoded protein is CASSGTAIQPQHF. Variable domain in full (rest from reference TRBV19 and TRBJ1-5): DGGITQSPKYLFRKEGQNVTLSCEQNLNHDAMYWYRQDPGQGLRLIYYSQIVNDFQKGDIAEGYSVSREKKESFPLTVTSAQKNPTAFYLCASSGTAIQPQHFGDGTRLSIL.